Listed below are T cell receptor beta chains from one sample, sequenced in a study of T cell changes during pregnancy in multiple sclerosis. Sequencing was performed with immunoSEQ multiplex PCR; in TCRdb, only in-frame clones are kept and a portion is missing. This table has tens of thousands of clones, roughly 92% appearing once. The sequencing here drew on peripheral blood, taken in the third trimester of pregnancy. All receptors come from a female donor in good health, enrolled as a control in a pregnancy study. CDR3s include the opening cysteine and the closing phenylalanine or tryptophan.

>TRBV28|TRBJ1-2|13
CASSLAGGYGYTF
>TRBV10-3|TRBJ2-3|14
CAISDVSGADTQYF
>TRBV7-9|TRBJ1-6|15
CASSLGGQGDSPLHF
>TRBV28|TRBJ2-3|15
CASSLPRGPTDTQYF
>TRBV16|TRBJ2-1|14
CASSQGTSGDEQFF
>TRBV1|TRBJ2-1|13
CTSSLESYNEQFF
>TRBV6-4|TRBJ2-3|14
CASSEGTDTDTQYF
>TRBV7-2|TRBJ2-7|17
CASSFLGLGQGIHEQYF
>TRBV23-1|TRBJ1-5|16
CASSLPGDLSNQPQHF
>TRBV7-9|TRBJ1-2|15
CASSLGSGGSYGYTF
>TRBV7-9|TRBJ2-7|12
CASSSGEYEQYF
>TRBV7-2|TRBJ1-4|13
CASSLGPREKLFF
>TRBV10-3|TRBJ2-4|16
CAISESWGTAKNIQYF
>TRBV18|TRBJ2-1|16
CASSFQGNGRYNEQFF
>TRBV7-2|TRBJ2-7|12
CASSAGSYEQYF
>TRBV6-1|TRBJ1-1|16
CASSEDVGQGRTEAFF
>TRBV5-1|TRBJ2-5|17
CASSLATGGPLGETQYF
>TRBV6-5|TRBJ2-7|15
CASSSWTSGRGEQYF
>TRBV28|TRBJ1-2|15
CASSLSRGRTYGYTF
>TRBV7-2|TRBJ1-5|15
CASSLITALNQPQHF
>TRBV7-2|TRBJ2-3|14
CASSPLSLTDTQYF
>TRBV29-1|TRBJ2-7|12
CSVIGQPYEQYF
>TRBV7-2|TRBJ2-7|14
CASSLEGGRAVQYF
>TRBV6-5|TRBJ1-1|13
CASSYAAGGAAFF
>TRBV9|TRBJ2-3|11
CASSLTDTQYF
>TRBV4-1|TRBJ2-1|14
CASSRPGGRDEQFF
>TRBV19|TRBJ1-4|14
CASSRGMEVEKLFF
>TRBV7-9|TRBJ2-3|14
CASLGGGRTDTQYF
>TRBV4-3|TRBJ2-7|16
CASSQDSPGGFYEQYF
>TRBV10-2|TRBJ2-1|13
CASRQNSYNEQFF
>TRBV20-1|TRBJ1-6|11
CSARNYFPLHF
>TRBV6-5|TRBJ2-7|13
CASRDRVTYEQYF
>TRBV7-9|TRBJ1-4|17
CASSRGTGYNSNEKLFF
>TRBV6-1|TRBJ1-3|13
CASSEGQGNTIYF
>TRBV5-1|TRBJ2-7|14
CASSLTAGGGEQYF
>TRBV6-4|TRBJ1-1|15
CASTEQGAVFTEAFF
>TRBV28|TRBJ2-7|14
CASSNIGTGYEQYF
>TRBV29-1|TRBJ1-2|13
CSVFRQGWSGYTF
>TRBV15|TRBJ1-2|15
CATSGNRGPSYGYTF
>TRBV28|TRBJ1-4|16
CASSLGQVATNEKLFF
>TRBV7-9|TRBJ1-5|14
CASSPDRGGQPQHF
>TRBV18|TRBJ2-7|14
CASSNQRAAYEQYF
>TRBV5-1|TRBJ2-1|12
CASSLVGPTAFF
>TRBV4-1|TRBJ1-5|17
CASSQDGNQGLAQPQHF